These 30 T cell receptor beta chains came from one sample sequenced in a study of T-cell memory formation after mild COVID-19. TCRdb itself ran the 5' RACE reads through MiXCR, one entry per CDR3 protein. The table lists around 370,000 distinct CDR3 sequences, roughly 21% of them singletons. Sequencing was done on a sample of PBMCs or a T cell subset sorted from them (not recorded which). These receptors were obtained from an adult woman who had mild COVID-19 (a few samples of this study predate the infection). Cell type and time point are not known.

This clonotype was found a few times. The chain is built from TRBV5-1 and TRBJ1-2, with a tentative D call TRBD1 (5 bases). Germline loops: CDR1 SGHRS, CDR2 YFSETQ. Trimming removed 6 bases at V and 6 bases at J, with 12 bases between. This CDR3 is 12 amino acids long. Here the CDR3 DNA reads TGCGCCAGCAACGGGCAGGGTGATGGCTACACCTTC. It is translated as CASNGQGDGYTF.

The chain is built from TRBV12-3 or TRBV12-4 and TRBJ1-2; 8 nucleotides agree with TRBD1. The V segment lost 5 bases and the J segment 4 bases; nucleotides outside the gene matches: 9. CDR3 length: 15 amino acids. The chain's CDR3 is CASSQRTGPIYGYTF. The CDR3 DNA reads TGTGCCAGCAGTCAGAGGACAGGGCCCATCTATGGCTACACCTTC.

This chain connects TRBV20-1 to TRBJ1-5, with 11 bases lining up with TRBD1. V shed 5 bases and J 0 bases; nucleotides not matched to a gene: 9. The CDR3 length is 17 residues. CDR1 is DFQATT, CDR2 SNEGSKA, per germline (reference sequence). DNA for the CDR3: TGCAGTGCTCATGGGACAGGGGGGATTACTAGCAATCAGCCCCAGCATTTT. Translated: CSAHGTGGITSNQPQHF.

The chain couples TRBV20-1 to TRBJ1-1, with D possibly TRBD1 on 5 matching bases. The CDR3 loop spans 16 amino acids. CDR1 DFQATT and CDR2 SNEGSKA come from the germline V gene (reference sequence). As DNA, the CDR3 is TGCAGGAGTAATAGGGGTGGGACCCAGCAATCCACTGAAGCTTTCTTT. Encoded protein: CRSNRGGTQQSTEAFF.

This clonotype showed up just a few times. The rearrangement joins TRBV5-6 to TRBJ2-5, with 8 bases aligning to TRBD2. The CDR3 is made up of 14 amino acids. Germline V gene sequence: CDR1 SGHDT, CDR2 YYEEEE. Germline trimming cut 4 bases from V and 3 bases from J; bases unmatched to any gene: 5. CDR3 coding DNA: TGTGCCAGCAGCGTTAGCGGGGCAAAAGAGACCCAGTACTTC. The encoded protein is CASSVSGAKETQYF.

This clonotype was observed a handful of times. The chain recombines TRBV20-1 with TRBJ2-7; 7 bases fit TRBD1. Germline CDR1 DFQATT, CDR2 SNEGSKA (reference sequence). With 0 bases clipped from V and 7 bases from J, the junction kept 12 bases outside the gene matches. The CDR3 runs 15 residues. CDR3 amino acids: CSARERDSYTEEQYF. The CDR3 region has the DNA TGCAGTGCTAGAGAGAGGGACAGTTATACGGAAGAGCAGTACTTC.

This CDR3 reads CASSFGDFTDTQYF. In nucleotides, the CDR3 is TGTGCCAGCAGTTTTGGGGATTTCACAGATACGCAGTATTTT. The rearrangement joins TRBV28 to TRBJ2-3; D is uncertain. The CDR3 totals 14 residues. CDR1 MDHEN and CDR2 SYDVKM come from the germline V gene. The germline V and J ends were trimmed by 3 bases and 2 bases, with 9 bases remaining between them.

J is TRBJ2-7 and V is TRBV20-1, with D possibly TRBD1 on 5 matching bases. Trimming removed 6 bases at V and 0 bases at J, with 15 bases between. The CDR3 extends over 14 amino acids. Germline V gene sequence: CDR1 DFQATT, CDR2 SNEGSKA (reference sequence). DNA of the CDR3: TGCAGTGCAAGAACCAGACAGTCCTCCTACGAGCAGTACTTC. It codes for CSARTRQSSYEQYF.

The V call is TRBV7-8, the J call TRBJ1-5, with 7 positions matching TRBD1. Losses at the gene ends were 6 bases for V and 0 bases for J; bases not matched to a gene: 11. This CDR3 spans 17 amino acids. CDR1 SGHVS and CDR2 FQNEAQ come from the germline V gene. CDR3 loop: CASSPTATGISNQPQHF. Written as DNA, the CDR3 is TGTGCCAGCAGTCCAACGGCGACAGGGATTAGCAATCAGCCCCAGCATTTT.

This clonotype was found a few times. The V call is TRBV5-5, the J call TRBJ2-7; 8 bases are shared with TRBD1. The junction had 3 bases not matched to a gene; V was cut back by 1 base and J by 0 bases. This CDR3 spans 15 amino acids. Per germline, CDR1 SGHKS and CDR2 YYEKEE (reference sequence). CDR3 DNA sequence: TGTGCCAGCAGCTTGTGGACAGGGAGCTCCTACGAGCAGTACTTC. This sequence encodes CASSLWTGSSYEQYF.

This chain joins TRBV4-1 and TRBJ1-2; D gene unclear. The V and J ends lost 2 bases and 0 bases respectively, with 10 bases between them. CDR3 length: 15 amino acids. In germline, CDR1 is MGHRA, CDR2 YSYEKL. CDR3 DNA: TGCGCCAGCAGCCAAAGGATGGAGCCTAACTATGGCTACACCTTC. Its translation is CASSQRMEPNYGYTF.

This clonotype was seen at least ten times. The chain recombines TRBV12-3 or TRBV12-4 with TRBJ2-1, with 10 bases aligning to TRBD2. CDR3 size: 15 residues. V gave up 6 bases and J gave up 6 bases; unmatched junction bases: 8. CDR3 in amino acids: CASRITSGVTNEQFF. The CDR3 DNA reads as TGTGCCAGCAGGATTACTAGCGGGGTTACCAATGAGCAGTTCTTC.

V is TRBV9 and J is TRBJ2-2; 8 bases fit TRBD1. J was trimmed by 4 bases and V by 0 bases; bases with no gene match: 2. The CDR3 extends over 15 amino acids. From germline, CDR1 is SGDLS and CDR2 YYNGEE. This chain's CDR3 is CASSVAGQATGELFF. CDR3 bases: TGTGCCAGCAGCGTAGCGGGACAGGCCACCGGGGAGCTGTTTTTT. Combining the CDR3 with reference TRBV9 and TRBJ2-2 gives the whole variable domain DSGVTQTPKHLITATGQRVTLRCSPRSGDLSVYWYQQSLDQGLQFLIQYYNGEERAKGNILERFSAQQFPDLHSELNLSSLELGDSALYFCASSVAGQATGELFFGEGSRLTVL.

The genes are TRBV11-3 and TRBJ2-2; 7 bases map to TRBD2. Per germline, CDR1 SGHNT and CDR2 YENEEA. Trimming took 3 bases from V and 7 from J; bases not matched to a gene: 8. The CDR3 is made up of 15 amino acids. Here the CDR3 reads CASSFSAGANGELFF. In DNA form, the CDR3 reads TGTGCCAGCAGCTTTTCGGCGGGAGCGAACGGGGAGCTGTTTTTT.

The chain recombines TRBV12-3 or TRBV12-4 with TRBJ2-7; no firm D call. V shed 2 bases and J shed 4 bases, with 6 bases lying between them. This CDR3 contains 12 residues. This CDR3 is CASSLNPYEQYF. CDR3 nucleotide sequence: TGTGCCAGCAGTTTAAATCCATACGAGCAGTACTTC.

This clonotype was counted a few times. V is TRBV11-2 and J is TRBJ1-5; D is undetermined. The CDR3 covers 14 residues. Germline V lookup: CDR1 SGHAT, CDR2 FQNNGV. Trimming left V 6 bases short and J 6 bases short, with 15 bases between. Written as DNA, the CDR3 is TGTGCCAGCAGACGGCGCGTGCCTATTCAGCCCCAGCATTTT. It translates to CASRRRVPIQPQHF.

The chain links TRBV20-1 to TRBJ1-1, with unresolved D. CDR3 length: 11 amino acids. The V gene's germline CDR1 is DFQATT and CDR2 SNEGSKA (reference sequence). CDR3 residues: CSGRMNTEAFF. The CDR3 coding sequence is TGCAGCGGTCGTATGAACACTGAAGCTTTCTTT.

This clonotype was counted between two and nine times. A read error is possible here, since a much larger clone lies one base away. The chain uses TRBV2 and TRBJ2-7; unclear D gene. Trimming left V 6 bases short and J 1 base short, with 4 bases between. Germline CDR1 SNHLY, CDR2 FYNNEI. CDR3 size: 11 residues. The CDR3 DNA is TGTGCCAGCAGCTGGTCCTACGAGCAGTACTTC. Protein sequence: CASSWSYEQYF.

This clonotype has just a few counts. The V call is TRBV7-2, the J call TRBJ1-1; TRBD1 matches 7 bases. There are 16 residues in the CDR3. From germline, CDR1 is SGHTA and CDR2 FQGNSA. V lost 4 bases and J lost 1; bases outside the gene matches: 9. The CDR3 protein is CASSSRGTAPNTEAFF. The DNA of the CDR3 is TGTGCCAGCAGCTCAAGAGGGACAGCACCGAACACTGAAGCTTTCTTT.

The chain links TRBV12-3 or TRBV12-4 to TRBJ1-2; 7 bases align to TRBD1. This CDR3 spans 14 amino acids. J lost 4 bases, V lost 4 bases, and 6 bases had no gene match. The CDR3 DNA sequence: TGTGCCAGCAGTTCCCGGGACAGACTCTATGGCTACACCTTC. Translation: CASSSRDRLYGYTF.

The gene calls are TRBV5-6 and TRBJ2-3, with 10 bases that match TRBD2. CDR3 size: 15 residues. Germline V gives CDR1 SGHDT, CDR2 YYEEEE. Trimming at V came to 0 bases and at J to 7 bases, leaving 5 bases not matched to a gene. The CDR3 region has the DNA TGTGCCAGCAGCTTGGTAGCTAGCGGGAGTAATACGCAGTATTTT. Its protein is CASSLVASGSNTQYF.

The chain couples TRBV2 to TRBJ2-7, with unresolved D. This CDR3 has 14 residues. Deletions cut 6 bases from V and 4 bases from J, with 16 bases between. In germline, CDR1 is SNHLY, CDR2 FYNNEI. The CDR3 DNA is TGTGCCAGCAGGCCGGGCCTCCAGCCTTACGAGCAGTACTTC. It encodes CASRPGLQPYEQYF. Variable domain in full (rest from reference TRBV2 and TRBJ2-7): EPEVTQTPSHQVTQMGQEVILRCVPISNHLYFYWYRQILGQKVEFLVSFYNNEISEKSEIFDDQFSVERPDGSNFTLKIRSTKLEDSAMYFCASRPGLQPYEQYFGPGTRLTVT.

This clonotype was detected a few times. The J gene is TRBJ2-1, the V gene TRBV9, with 9 bases matching TRBD2. The CDR3 has 16 amino acids. V lost 3 bases and J lost 6; bases outside the gene matches: 10. Germline V CDR1 and CDR2: SGDLS, YYNGEE. The CDR3 sequence is CASSGLEGLARNEQFF. The CDR3 bases are TGTGCCAGCAGCGGGCTGGAGGGACTAGCACGCAATGAGCAGTTCTTC.

This clonotype was found many times. The chain employs TRBV5-1 and TRBJ2-5, with TRBD2 matching 7 bases. Germline V gene data show CDR1 as SGHRS and CDR2 as YFSETQ. Germline trimming cut 6 bases from V and 7 bases from J; bases unmatched to any gene: 9. This CDR3 is built from 13 residues. The CDR3 sequence: CASTEVPGGTQYF. Written as DNA, the CDR3 is TGCGCCAGCACGGAGGTTCCGGGGGGGACCCAGTACTTC.

This clonotype was picked up many times. The chain joins TRBV20-1 to TRBJ2-1; D is possibly TRBD2 (6 bases). CDR1 and CDR2 (germline): DFQATT, SNEGSKA (reference sequence). CDR3 length: 12 residues. The CDR3 DNA reads as TGCACCGGCCGGGAGCCCAGCAATGAGCAGTTCTTC. As protein: CTGREPSNEQFF.

V gene TRBV7-9 combines with J gene TRBJ2-1, with 8 bases that match TRBD2. CDR1 and CDR2 (germline): SEHNR, FQNEAQ (reference sequence). V gave up 5 bases and J gave up 6 bases; unmatched junction bases: 9. The length of the CDR3 is 15 residues. The CDR3, as DNA: TGTGCCAGCAGCCCAGGAGGACTAGCAGGCAATGAGCAGTTCTTC. This codes for CASSPGGLAGNEQFF.

The chain recombines TRBV18 with TRBJ1-1; the D is unclear. With 8 bases removed from V and 4 bases from J, the gap between germline ends came to 14 bases. Germline CDR1 and CDR2: KGHSH and LQKENI. There are 13 residues in the CDR3. The CDR3 here is CASGTIISTEAFF. CDR3 nucleotides: TGTGCCAGCGGAACAATAATTAGCACTGAAGCTTTCTTT.

This clonotype has more than one count but fewer than ten. The chain carries TRBV20-1 and TRBJ2-2, with 9 bases lining up with TRBD1. The CDR3 loop spans 14 amino acids. CDR1 and CDR2 (germline): DFQATT, SNEGSKA (reference sequence). Trimming removed 6 bases from V and 7 bases from J; junction bases left unmatched: 9. CDR3 protein: CSAWDREIIGELFF. The CDR3 DNA sequence: TGCAGTGCCTGGGACAGGGAGATCATCGGGGAGCTGTTTTTT.

This clonotype turned up a few times. The chain links TRBV29-1 to TRBJ2-1, with a tentative D call TRBD2 (5 bases). From germline, CDR1 is SQVTM and CDR2 ANQGSEA. V gave up 2 bases and J gave up 9 bases, with 14 bases separating them. The CDR3 runs to 13 residues. The CDR3 reads CSVEKALEGEQFF. The CDR3 DNA sequence: TGCAGCGTTGAAAAAGCACTTGAGGGTGAGCAGTTCTTC.

The chain links TRBV14 to TRBJ2-5; D is perhaps TRBD1 (6 bases). The V and J ends lost 4 bases and 2 bases respectively, with 11 bases between them. The CDR3 sequence is 14 residues long. Per the germline V gene, CDR1 is SGHDN and CDR2 is FVKESK. The CDR3 nucleotides are TGTGCCAGCAGCCTGAACAGGGCTCAAGAGACCCAGTACTTC. It specifies CASSLNRAQETQYF. The whole variable domain, filled in from reference TRBV14 and TRBJ2-5, reads EAGVTQFPSHSVIEKGQTVTLRCDPISGHDNLYWYRRVMGKEIKFLLHFVKESKQDESGMPNNRFLAERTGGTYSTLKVQPAELEDSGVYFCASSLNRAQETQYFGPGTRLLVL.